This T cell receptor (beta chain) is drawn from a study of a mutant IDH1 vaccine in newly diagnosed glioma. Study information: Mean patient age was roughly 43 years; around 62% were male and about 40% female.

Germline V gives CDR1 MNHNY, CDR2 SVGAGI (reference sequence). The CDR3 has 14 amino acids. V was trimmed by 4 bases and J by 6 bases, leaving 15 bases between them. Sequenced by immunoSEQ multiplex PCR; TCRdb stores in-frame clones only, minus some. The sample lists about 32,000 clones; just under 80% were seen once. Whole-study findings and limits: Altogether, 93.3% of patients exhibited vaccine-induced immune responses.

Time point reported: week 35, safety follow-up. Vaccine doses each comprised 300 ug of mutant IDH1 20-mer peptide, with topical imiquimod. Administration of eight vaccinations to patients took place in weeks 1, 3, 5, 7, 11, 15, 19, 23. New WHO grade 3 or 4 astrocytomas that were IDH1-mutant and ATRX-lost occurred in the donors. Notes on this clone: The antigen remains unidentified.

The clonotype comes from a middle-aged man with glioma. Some clones in this sample may be carry-over from other donors' samples. Material: PBMCs, obtained from a glioma patient whose treatment included an IDH1 peptide vaccine. The chain recombines TRBV6-6 with TRBJ1-2; the D gene is possibly TRBD1 (5 bases). This CDR3 reads CASSWEGPGDGYTF. The CDR3 DNA reads as TGTGCCAGCAGTTGGGAGGGGCCCGGGGATGGCTACACCTTC.